Listed here is a single T cell receptor (beta chain). What it recognizes is unknown. This record belongs to a study of cytomegalovirus exposure and HLA in healthy donors. Overall study findings and caveats: Most TCR sequences were rare, but some public TCRs occurred in many donors. In vitro data verified a few CMV-associated chains as specific for CMV antigens. A subsequent analysis found that TCR clusters from the first cohort also tended to co-occur in the approximately 130 validation repertoires, with under 95% of cluster scores above 0.

The donors were members of the validation cohort comprising about 120 subjects, separate from the roughly 640-subject first cohort. Repertoires were generated with immunoSEQ multiplex PCR, while TCRdb's copy carries only in-frame clones and drops some. The sample contains around 130,000 clones, more than 75% of which appear only once. V was shortened by 7 bases and J by 4 bases, with 19 bases between the two germline ends. Germline assignment: CDR1 SNHLY and CDR2 FYNNEI. This CDR3 has 16 amino acids. The specimen was PBMCs. The origin of this receptor is a woman aged 25 to 45 in good health and CMV-seronegative. The chain has TRBV2 and TRBJ2-2; D may be TRBD1 (5 bases). CDR3 loop: CASTPAGSGPTGELFF. The CDR3, as DNA: TGTGCCAGCACTCCCGCTGGGTCAGGGCCCACCGGGGAGCTGTTTTTT.